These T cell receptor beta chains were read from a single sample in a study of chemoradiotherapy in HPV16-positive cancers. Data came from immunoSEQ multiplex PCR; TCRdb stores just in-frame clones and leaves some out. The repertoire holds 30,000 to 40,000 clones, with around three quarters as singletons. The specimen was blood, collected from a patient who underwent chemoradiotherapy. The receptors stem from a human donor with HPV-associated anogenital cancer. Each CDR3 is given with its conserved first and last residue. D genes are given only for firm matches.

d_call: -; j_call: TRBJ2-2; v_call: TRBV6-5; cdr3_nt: TGTGCCAGCGCCGAGAGGTGGTCCGGCGGGGAGCTGTTTTTT; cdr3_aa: CASAERWSGGELFF
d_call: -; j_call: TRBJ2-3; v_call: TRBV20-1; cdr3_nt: TGCAGTGGCGGGGTCACAGATACGCAGTATTTT; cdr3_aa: CSGGVTDTQYF
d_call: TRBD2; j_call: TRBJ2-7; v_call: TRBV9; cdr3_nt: TGTGCCAGCAGCGTAGGGTCTGGCGGGGGGGCACACGAGCAGTACTTC; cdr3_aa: CASSVGSGGGAHEQYF
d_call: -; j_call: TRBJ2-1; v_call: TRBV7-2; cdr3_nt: TGTGCCAGCAGCTTAGGAGGCGGGGCTAGCAGCTACAATGAGCAGTTCTTC; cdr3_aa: CASSLGGGASSYNEQFF
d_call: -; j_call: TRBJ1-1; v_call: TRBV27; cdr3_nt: TGTGCCAGCAGTCCGTACCAGGGGAACACTGAAGCTTTCTTT; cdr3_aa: CASSPYQGNTEAFF
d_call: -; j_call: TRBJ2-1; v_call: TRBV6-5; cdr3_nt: TGTGCCAGCAGTTACCCCGGGTCATATGAGCAGTTCTTC; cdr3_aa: CASSYPGSYEQFF
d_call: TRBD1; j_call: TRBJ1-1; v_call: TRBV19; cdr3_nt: TGTGCCAGTACCCCGACAGGGGGCACTGAAGCTTTCTTT; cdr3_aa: CASTPTGGTEAFF
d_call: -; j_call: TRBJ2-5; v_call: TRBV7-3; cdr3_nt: TGTGCCAGCAGCTTAGGTGGAGGGGGCCAAGAGACCCAGTACTTC; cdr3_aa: CASSLGGGGQETQYF
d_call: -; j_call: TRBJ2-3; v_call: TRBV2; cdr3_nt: TGTGCCAGCAGGCAGGGGGAGGCAGATACGCAGTATTTT; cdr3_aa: CASRQGEADTQYF
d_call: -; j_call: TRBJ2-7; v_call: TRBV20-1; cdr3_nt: TGCAGTGCGAGAGGGGGGTACGAGCAGTACTTC; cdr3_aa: CSARGGYEQYF